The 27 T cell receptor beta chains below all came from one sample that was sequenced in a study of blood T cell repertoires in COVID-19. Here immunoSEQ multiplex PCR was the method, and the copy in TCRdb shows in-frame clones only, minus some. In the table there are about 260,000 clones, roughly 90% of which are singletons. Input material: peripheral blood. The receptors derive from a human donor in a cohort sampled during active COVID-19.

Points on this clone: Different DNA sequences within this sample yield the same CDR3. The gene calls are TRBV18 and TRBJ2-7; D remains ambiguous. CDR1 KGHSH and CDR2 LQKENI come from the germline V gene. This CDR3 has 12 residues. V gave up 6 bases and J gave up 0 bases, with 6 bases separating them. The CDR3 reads CASSPSSYEQYF. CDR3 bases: TGTGCCAGCTCTCCTAGCTCCTACGAGCAGTACTTC.

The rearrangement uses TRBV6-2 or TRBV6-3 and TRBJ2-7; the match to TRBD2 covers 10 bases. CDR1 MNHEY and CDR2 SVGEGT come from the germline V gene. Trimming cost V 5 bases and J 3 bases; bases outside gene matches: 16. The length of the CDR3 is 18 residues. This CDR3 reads CASSKSHRLAGPFYEQYF. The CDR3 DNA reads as TGTGCCAGCAGTAAATCCCATCGACTAGCGGGCCCCTTCTACGAGCAGTACTTC.

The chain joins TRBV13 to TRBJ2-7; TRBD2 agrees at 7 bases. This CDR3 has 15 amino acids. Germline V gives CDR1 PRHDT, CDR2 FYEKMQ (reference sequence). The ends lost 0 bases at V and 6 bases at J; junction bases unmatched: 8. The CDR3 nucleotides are TGTGCCAGCAGCTTAGGCCTGGCGGGAGTTCTCGAGCAGTACTTC. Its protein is CASSLGLAGVLEQYF.

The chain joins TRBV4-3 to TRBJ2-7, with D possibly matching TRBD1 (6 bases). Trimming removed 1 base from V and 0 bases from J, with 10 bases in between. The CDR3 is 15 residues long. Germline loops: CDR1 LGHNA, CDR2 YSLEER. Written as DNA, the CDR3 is TGCGCCAGCAGCCAAGCTCAGGACAGCTCCTACGAGCAGTACTTC. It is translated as CASSQAQDSSYEQYF.

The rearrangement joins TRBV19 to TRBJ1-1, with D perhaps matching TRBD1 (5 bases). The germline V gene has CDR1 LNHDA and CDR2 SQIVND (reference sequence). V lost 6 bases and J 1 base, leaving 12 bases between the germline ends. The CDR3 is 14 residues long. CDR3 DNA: TGTGCCAGTAGACGCCGTACAGGGAACACTGAAGCTTTCTTT. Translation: CASRRRTGNTEAFF.

CDR3 in amino acids: CASATGSSYEQYF. The CDR3, as DNA: TGTGCCAGTGCGACAGGAAGCTCCTACGAGCAGTACTTC. J is TRBJ2-7 and V is TRBV12-3 or TRBV12-4, with a tentative D call TRBD1 (6 bases). CDR3 size: 13 residues. Trimming shortened V by 9 bases and J by 0 bases, and 12 bases separated the two germline ends.

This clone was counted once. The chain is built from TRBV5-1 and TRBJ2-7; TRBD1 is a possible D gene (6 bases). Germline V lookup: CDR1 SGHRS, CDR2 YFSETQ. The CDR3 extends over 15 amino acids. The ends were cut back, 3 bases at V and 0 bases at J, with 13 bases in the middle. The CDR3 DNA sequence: TGCGCCAGCAGCTCGAGGGGGACCACCTCCTACGAGCAGTACTTC. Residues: CASSSRGTTSYEQYF.

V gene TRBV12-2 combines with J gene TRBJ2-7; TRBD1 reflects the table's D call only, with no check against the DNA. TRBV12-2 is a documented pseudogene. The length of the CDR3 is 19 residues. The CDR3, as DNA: TGTGCAAGTCGCTTAGGTGTTGTCGGAACAGGCCTTACTATGTACGAGCAGTACTTC. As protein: CASRLGVVGTGLTMYEQYF.

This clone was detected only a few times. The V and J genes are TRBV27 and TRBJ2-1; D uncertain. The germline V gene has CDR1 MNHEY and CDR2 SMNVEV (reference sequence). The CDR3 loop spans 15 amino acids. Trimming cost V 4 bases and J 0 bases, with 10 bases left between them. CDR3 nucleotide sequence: TGTGCCAGCAGTTGGTCGTTGAGCTCCTACAATGAGCAGTTCTTC. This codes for CASSWSLSSYNEQFF.

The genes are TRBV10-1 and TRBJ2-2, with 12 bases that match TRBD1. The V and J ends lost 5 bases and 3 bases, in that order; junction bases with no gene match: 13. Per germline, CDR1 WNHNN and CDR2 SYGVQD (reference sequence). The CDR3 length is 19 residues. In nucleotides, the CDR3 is TGCGCCAGCAGTACATTACCCCGGGACAGGGGGCTGTACACCGGGGAGCTGTTTTTT. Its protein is CASSTLPRDRGLYTGELFF.

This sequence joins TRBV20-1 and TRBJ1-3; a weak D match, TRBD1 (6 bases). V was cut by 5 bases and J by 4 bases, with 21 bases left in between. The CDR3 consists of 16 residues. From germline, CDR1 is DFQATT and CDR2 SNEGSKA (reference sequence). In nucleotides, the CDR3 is TGCAGTGCTGGTGGTTGGGGGGGGCTCAAAGGAAACACCATATATTTT. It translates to CSAGGWGGLKGNTIYF.

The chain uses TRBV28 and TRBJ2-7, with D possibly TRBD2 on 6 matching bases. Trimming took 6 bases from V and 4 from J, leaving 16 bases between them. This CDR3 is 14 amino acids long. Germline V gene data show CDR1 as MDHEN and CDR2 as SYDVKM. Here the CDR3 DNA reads TGTGCCAGCAGGAACTTTGGGGACTTGTACGAGCAGTACTTC. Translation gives CASRNFGDLYEQYF.

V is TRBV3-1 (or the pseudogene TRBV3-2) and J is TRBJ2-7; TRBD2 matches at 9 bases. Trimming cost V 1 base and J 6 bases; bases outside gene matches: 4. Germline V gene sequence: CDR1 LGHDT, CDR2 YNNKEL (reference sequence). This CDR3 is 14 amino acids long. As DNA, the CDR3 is TGTGCCAGCAGCCAAGCGGGGACTAGCCGCGAGCAGTACTTC. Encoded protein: CASSQAGTSREQYF.

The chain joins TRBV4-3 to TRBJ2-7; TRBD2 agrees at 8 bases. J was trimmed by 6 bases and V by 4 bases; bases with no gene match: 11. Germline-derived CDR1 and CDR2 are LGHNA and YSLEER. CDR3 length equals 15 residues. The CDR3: CASSPNRGGRVEQYF. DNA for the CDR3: TGCGCCAGCAGCCCCAACCGGGGGGGGAGGGTCGAGCAGTACTTC.

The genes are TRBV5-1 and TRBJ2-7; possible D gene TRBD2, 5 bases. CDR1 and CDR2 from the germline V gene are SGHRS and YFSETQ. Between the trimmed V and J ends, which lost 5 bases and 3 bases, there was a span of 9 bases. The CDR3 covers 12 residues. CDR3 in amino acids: CASSEGLYEQYF. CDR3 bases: TGCGCCAGCAGTGAGGGCCTCTACGAGCAGTACTTC.

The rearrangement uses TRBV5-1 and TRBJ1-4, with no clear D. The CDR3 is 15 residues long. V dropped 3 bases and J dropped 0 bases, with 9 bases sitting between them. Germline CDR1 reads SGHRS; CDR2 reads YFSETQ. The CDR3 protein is CASSSGSSTNEKLFF. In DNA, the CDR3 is TGCGCCAGCAGCTCCGGGAGCTCAACTAATGAAAAACTGTTTTTT.

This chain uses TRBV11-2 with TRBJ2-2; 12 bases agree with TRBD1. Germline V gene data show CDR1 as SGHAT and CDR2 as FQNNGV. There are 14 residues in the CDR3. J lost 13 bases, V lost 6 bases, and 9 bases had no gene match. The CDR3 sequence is CASRRVGTGGRLFF. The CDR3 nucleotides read TGTGCCAGCAGACGAGTAGGGACAGGGGGCAGGCTGTTTTTT.

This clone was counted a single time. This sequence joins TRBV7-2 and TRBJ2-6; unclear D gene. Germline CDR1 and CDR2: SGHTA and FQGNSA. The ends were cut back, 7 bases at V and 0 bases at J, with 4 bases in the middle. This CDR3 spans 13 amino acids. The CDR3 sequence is CASTPSGANVLTF. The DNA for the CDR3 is TGTGCCAGCACTCCCTCTGGGGCCAACGTCCTGACTTTC. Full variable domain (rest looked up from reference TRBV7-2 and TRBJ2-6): GAGVSQSPSNKVTEKGKDVELRCDPISGHTALYWYRQSLGQGLEFLIYFQGNSAPDKSGLPSDRFSAERTGGSVSTLTIQRTQQEDSAVYLCASTPSGANVLTFGAGSRLTVL.

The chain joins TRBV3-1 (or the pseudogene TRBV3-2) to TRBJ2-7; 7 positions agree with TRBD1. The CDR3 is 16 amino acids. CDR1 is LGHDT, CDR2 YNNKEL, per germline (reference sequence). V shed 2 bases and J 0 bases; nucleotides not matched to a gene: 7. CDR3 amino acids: CASSQIPGQFSYEQYF. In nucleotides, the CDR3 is TGTGCCAGCAGCCAAATACCGGGACAGTTCTCCTACGAGCAGTACTTC.

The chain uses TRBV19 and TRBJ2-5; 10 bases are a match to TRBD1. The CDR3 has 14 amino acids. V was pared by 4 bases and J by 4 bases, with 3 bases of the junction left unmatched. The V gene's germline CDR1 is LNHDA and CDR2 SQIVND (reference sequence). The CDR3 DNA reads TGTGCCAGTAGTAAGGGACAGGGGCCAGAGACCCAGTACTTC. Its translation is CASSKGQGPETQYF.

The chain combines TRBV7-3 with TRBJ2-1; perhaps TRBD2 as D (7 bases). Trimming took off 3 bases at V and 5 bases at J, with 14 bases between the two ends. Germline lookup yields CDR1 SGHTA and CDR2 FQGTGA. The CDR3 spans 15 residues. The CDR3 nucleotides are TGTGCCAGCAGCTTGAGCGGGACAAGAAACAATGAGCAGTTCTTC. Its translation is CASSLSGTRNNEQFF.

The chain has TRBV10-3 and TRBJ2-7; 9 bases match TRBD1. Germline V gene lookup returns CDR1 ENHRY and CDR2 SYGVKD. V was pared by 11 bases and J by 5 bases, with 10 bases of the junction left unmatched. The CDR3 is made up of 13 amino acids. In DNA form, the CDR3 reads TGTGCCTCCAGCGGACAGGGGAGGAACGAGCAGTACTTC. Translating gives CASSGQGRNEQYF.

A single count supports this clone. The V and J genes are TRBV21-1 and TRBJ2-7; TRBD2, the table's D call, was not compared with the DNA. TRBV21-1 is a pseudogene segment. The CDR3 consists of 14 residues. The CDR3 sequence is CASNRRGGVYEQYF. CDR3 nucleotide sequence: TGTGCCAGCAACCGGCGGGGGGGGGTCTACGAGCAGTACTTC.

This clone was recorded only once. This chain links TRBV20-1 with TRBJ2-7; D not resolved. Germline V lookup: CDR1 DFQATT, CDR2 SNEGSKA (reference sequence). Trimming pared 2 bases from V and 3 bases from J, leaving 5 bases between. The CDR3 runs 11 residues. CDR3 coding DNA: TGCAGTGCTAGACCAGTCTACGAGCAGTACTTC. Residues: CSARPVYEQYF.

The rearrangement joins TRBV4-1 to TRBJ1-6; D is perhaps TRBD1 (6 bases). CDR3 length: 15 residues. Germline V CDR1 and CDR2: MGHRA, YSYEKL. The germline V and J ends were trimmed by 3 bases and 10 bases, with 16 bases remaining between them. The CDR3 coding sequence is TGCGCCAGCAGCCATGGAAAGGGGGTCCGATCACCCCTCCACTTT. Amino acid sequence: CASSHGKGVRSPLHF.

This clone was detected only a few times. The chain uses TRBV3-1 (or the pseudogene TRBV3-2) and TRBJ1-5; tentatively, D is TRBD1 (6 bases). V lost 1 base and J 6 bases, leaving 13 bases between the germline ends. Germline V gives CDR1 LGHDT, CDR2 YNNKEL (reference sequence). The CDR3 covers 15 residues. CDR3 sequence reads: CASSQVQGIVQPQHF. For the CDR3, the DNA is TGTGCCAGCAGCCAAGTCCAGGGGATCGTTCAGCCCCAGCATTTT.

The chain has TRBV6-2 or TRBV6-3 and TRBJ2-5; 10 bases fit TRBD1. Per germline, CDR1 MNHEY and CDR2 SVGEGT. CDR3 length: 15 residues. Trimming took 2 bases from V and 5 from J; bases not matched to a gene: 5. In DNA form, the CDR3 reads TGTGCCAGCAGTTACAGAGGACAGGGGGTGGAGACCCAGTACTTC. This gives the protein CASSYRGQGVETQYF.